The following is a TCR beta chain sequence with its context. Its antigen remains unknown. The V segment lost 2 bases and the J segment 10 bases; nucleotides outside the gene matches: 7. CDR1 and CDR2 (germline): SGHTA, FQGTGA. The CDR3 consists of 14 residues. The entry originates in a study of chemoradiotherapy in HPV16-positive cancers. Method: immunoSEQ multiplex PCR; TCRdb's copy keeps in-frame clones and lacks some. The data contain around 3,500 clones, 77% of them singletons. Overall study results and limits: Non-HPV-specific T cells did not expand in tumors during treatment, whereas candidate HPV-specific clones and E7-related motifs did.

The sequence was obtained from a human donor with HPV-associated anogenital cancer. The chain links TRBV7-3 to TRBJ2-1; the match to TRBD2 covers 8 bases. Sampling was conducted from a patient who underwent chemoradiotherapy. The CDR3 region is CASSLGSAGGEQFF. The CDR3 DNA reads TGTGCCAGCAGCTTAGGGTCCGCGGGGGGCGAGCAGTTCTTC.